This TCR beta chain was retrieved from a study of blood T cells in healthy people across ages. CDR1 SGHTA and CDR2 FQGNSA come from the germline V gene. The CDR3 is 16 residues long. V lost 7 bases, J lost 2 bases, and 7 bases stayed unmatched. Notes on this clonotype: Antigen: not known.

Points from the study as a whole: Diversity of TCR beta per million T cells declined in a roughly linear way with age. Greater diversity and more naive CD4+ cells were seen in long-lived donors than in aged donors.

The use of a sample-barcoded 5' primer and a J-beta primer mix characterized a second PCR of about 7 to 12 cycles. TCRdb redid the calling of the 5' RACE reads with MiXCR, one entry per CDR3 protein. The sample holds 550,000 to 750,000 distinct CDR3 sequences, under 25% seen once. The chain combines TRBV7-2 with TRBJ2-2; 10 positions match TRBD2. The TCR was taken from a man between 70 and 80 years old in good health. The specimen was blood. CDR3 nucleotide sequence: TGTGCCAGCACCGCCCGACTAGCGGGCAACACCGGGGAGCTGTTTTTT. It codes for CASTARLAGNTGELFF.